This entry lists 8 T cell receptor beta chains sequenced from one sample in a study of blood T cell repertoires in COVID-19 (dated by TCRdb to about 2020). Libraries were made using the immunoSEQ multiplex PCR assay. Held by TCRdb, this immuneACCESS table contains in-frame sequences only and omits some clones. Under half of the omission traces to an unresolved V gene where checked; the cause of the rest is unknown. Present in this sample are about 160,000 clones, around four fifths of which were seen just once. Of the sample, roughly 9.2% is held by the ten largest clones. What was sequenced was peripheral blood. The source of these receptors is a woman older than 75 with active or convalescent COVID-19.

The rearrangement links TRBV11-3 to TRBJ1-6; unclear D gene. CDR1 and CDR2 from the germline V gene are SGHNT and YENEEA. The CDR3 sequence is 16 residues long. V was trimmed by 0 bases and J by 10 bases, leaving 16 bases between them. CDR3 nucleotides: TGTGCCAGCAGCTTAGAGATTTTTATTCCGGGATCACCCCTCCACTTT. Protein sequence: CASSLEIFIPGSPLHF.

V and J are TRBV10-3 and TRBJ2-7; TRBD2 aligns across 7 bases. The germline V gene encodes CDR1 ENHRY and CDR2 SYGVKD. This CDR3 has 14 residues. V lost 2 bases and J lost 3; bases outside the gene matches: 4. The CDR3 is CAISEGGGLYEQYF. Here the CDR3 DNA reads TGTGCCATCAGTGAGGGGGGGGGTCTCTACGAGCAGTACTTC.

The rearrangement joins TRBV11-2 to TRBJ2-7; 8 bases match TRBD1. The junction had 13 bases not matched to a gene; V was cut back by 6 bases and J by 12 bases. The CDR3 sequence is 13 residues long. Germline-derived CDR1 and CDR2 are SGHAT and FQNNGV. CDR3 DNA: TGTGCCAGCAGTTACACCCAGGACAGGGCCATGTACTTC. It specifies CASSYTQDRAMYF.

The CDR3 DNA reads TGCGCCAGCTTTGGGACGGGGACTAGAAGACACATTCAGTACTTC. Its protein is CASFGTGTRRHIQYF. The chain employs TRBV10-1 and TRBJ2-4; 8 nucleotides align to TRBD2. The trim removed 8 bases at V and 8 bases at J, leaving 14 bases unmatched. The CDR3 totals 15 residues. From germline, CDR1 is WNHNN and CDR2 SYGVQD (reference sequence).

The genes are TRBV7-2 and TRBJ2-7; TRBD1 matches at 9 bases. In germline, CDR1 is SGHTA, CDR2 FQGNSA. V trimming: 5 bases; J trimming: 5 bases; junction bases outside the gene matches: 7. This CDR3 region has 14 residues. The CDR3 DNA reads TGTGCCAGCAGCCCGGACAGGGGATACCACGAGCAGTACTTC. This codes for CASSPDRGYHEQYF.

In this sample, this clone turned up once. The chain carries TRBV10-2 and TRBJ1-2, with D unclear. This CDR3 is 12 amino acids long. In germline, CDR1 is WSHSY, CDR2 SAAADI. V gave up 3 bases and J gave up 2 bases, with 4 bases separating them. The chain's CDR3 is CASSEQNYGYTF. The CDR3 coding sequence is TGCGCCAGCAGTGAACAGAACTATGGCTACACCTTC.

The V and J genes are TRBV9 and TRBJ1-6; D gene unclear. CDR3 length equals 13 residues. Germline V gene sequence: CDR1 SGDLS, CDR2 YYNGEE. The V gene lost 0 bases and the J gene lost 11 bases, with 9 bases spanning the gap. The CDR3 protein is CASSVVEAPPLHF. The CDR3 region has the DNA TGTGCCAGCAGCGTAGTCGAGGCCCCACCCCTCCACTTT.

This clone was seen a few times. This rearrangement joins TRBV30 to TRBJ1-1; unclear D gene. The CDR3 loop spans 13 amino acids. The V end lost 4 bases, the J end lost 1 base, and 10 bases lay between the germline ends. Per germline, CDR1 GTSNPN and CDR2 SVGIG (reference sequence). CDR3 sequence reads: CAWTLLKNTEAFF. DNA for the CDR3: TGTGCCTGGACCCTCCTAAAGAACACTGAAGCTTTCTTT. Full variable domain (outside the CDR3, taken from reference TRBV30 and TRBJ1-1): SQTIHQWPATLVQPVGSPLSLECTVEGTSNPNLYWYRQAAGRGLQLLFYSVGIGQISSEVPQNLSASRPQDRQFILSSKKLLLSDSGFYLCAWTLLKNTEAFFGQGTRLTVV.